This entry concerns a single TCR beta chain. The sample is drawn from a study of T cell changes during pregnancy in multiple sclerosis. The protocol was immunoSEQ multiplex PCR, while the TCRdb copy is restricted to in-frame clones and leaves out a portion. Of fewer than 50,000 clones listed, 85% to 90% are singletons. The CDR3 covers 13 residues. The V and J ends lost 4 bases and 4 bases respectively, with 11 bases between them. Germline V CDR1 and CDR2: SGHTA, FQGNSA. This specimen consisted of peripheral blood, obtained in the second trimester of pregnancy. The origin of this receptor is a female donor in good health, enrolled as a control in a pregnancy study. The V gene is TRBV7-2, the J gene TRBJ2-7; perhaps TRBD2 as D (5 bases). The CDR3 region is CASSYGLTYEQYF. The CDR3 nucleotides read TGTGCCAGCAGCTACGGACTTACTTACGAGCAGTACTTC.